These T cell receptor beta chains were read from a single sample in a study of T cell responses to AZD1222 COVID-19 vaccine. The protocol was immunoSEQ multiplex PCR, while the TCRdb copy is restricted to in-frame clones and leaves out a portion. The sample shows about 170,000 clones, approximately 92% of them seen only once. Sequenced here: peripheral blood, sampled on day 0 of AZD1222 vaccination. These receptors originate from an adult in good health. The CDR3 runs from the conserved cysteine through the conserved F or W. D genes are given only for firm matches. Not every row has a clone size; where given, it reads once, few, many or a size class.

v_gene	d_gene	j_gene	abundance	CDR3nt	CDR3aa
TRBV4-1	NA	TRBJ1-4	few	TGCGCCAGCAGCCAAGTCGGGGGACTTAATGAAAAACTGTTTTTT	CASSQVGGLNEKLFF
TRBV9	NA	TRBJ2-2	NA	TGTGCCAGCAGCGTATGGACCGGGGAGCTGTTTTTT	CASSVWTGELFF
TRBV5-5	TRBD2	TRBJ2-5	NA	TGTGCCAGCAGTCGGTCACTAGCGGGGGCCATCCAAGAGACCCAGTACTTC	CASSRSLAGAIQETQYF
TRBV19	NA	TRBJ2-7	NA	TGTGCCAGTAGACCGGGACAAAAAGCCTACGAGCAGTACTTC	CASRPGQKAYEQYF
TRBV7-2	NA	TRBJ1-2	NA	TGTGCCAGCAGCTTAACAAAGTATGGCTACACCTTC	CASSLTKYGYTF
TRBV29-1	TRBD2	TRBJ2-5	NA	TGCAGCGTTCGCCTAGCGGTCCAAGAGACCCAGTACTTC	CSVRLAVQETQYF
TRBV6-5	NA	TRBJ1-5	NA	TGTTTTGTGGGACAAAACAATCAGCCCCAGCATTTT	CFVGQNNQPQHF
TRBV3-1/TRBV3-2	NA	TRBJ1-2	NA	TGTGCCAGCAGCCAAGATCCTGACGGTAACTATGGCTACACCTTC	CASSQDPDGNYGYTF
TRBV13	NA	TRBJ2-7	NA	TGTGCCAGCAGCTTCTCTTACGAGCAGTACTTC	CASSFSYEQYF
TRBV28	NA	TRBJ2-6	NA	TGTGCCAGCAGTTTATTTTCGGGGGCCGGGGCCAACGTCCTGACTTTC	CASSLFSGAGANVLTF
TRBV13	TRBD2	TRBJ2-5	NA	TGTGCCAGCAGCCTAAGTAGCGGGGGGTATACGGAGACCCAGTACTTC	CASSLSSGGYTETQYF
TRBV7-3	NA	TRBJ2-1	NA	TGTGCCAGCAGCTCGGGATTATACAATGAGCAGTTCTTC	CASSSGLYNEQFF
TRBV29-1	NA	TRBJ1-1	NA	TGCAGCGGGGGGGTAGAGAACACTGAAGCTTTCTTT	CSGGVENTEAFF
TRBV6-1	NA	TRBJ1-5	few	TGTGCCAGCAGTGAGCGGAGCAATCAGCCCCAGCATTTT	CASSERSNQPQHF
TRBV7-9	NA	TRBJ2-7	NA	TGTGCCAGCAGCTCGAGGAGGGGGGGTTTCTACGAGCAGTACTTC	CASSSRRGGFYEQYF
TRBV7-2	NA	TRBJ2-7	NA	TGTGCCAGCAGCTTAGGAAGCGGTCCCTCCTACGAGCAGTACTTC	CASSLGSGPSYEQYF
TRBV5-1	NA	TRBJ2-2	NA	TGCGCCAGCAGCTTGGAGGATCGGGGGGCCACCGGGGAGCTGTTTTTT	CASSLEDRGATGELFF
TRBV29-1	TRBD1	TRBJ2-3	NA	TGCAGCCCCGAAGGGACAGGGGGTGTCACAGATACGCAGTATTTT	CSPEGTGGVTDTQYF
TRBV13	NA	TRBJ1-1	NA	TGTGCCAGCACTTTTGCGGGTACTGAAGCTTTCTTT	CASTFAGTEAFF
TRBV6-5	NA	TRBJ2-1	NA	TGTGCCAGCACGGGCAGGGTTTACAATGAGCAGTTCTTC	CASTGRVYNEQFF
TRBV4-1	NA	TRBJ2-5	once	TGCGCCAGCAGCCAAGAAGACTCGGTAATCGGGGAGACCCAGTACTTC	CASSQEDSVIGETQYF
TRBV5-1	TRBD2	TRBJ2-3	NA	TGCGCCAGCAGCTTGCGTCAACTAGCGGGGGCCGCAGATACGCAGTATTTT	CASSLRQLAGAADTQYF
TRBV7-3	TRBD1	TRBJ2-6	NA	TGTGCCAGCAGCTCAATCAGCGAGGGGGCGTCTGGGGCCAACGTCCTGACTTTC	CASSSISEGASGANVLTF
TRBV3-1/TRBV3-2	TRBD1	TRBJ2-5	once	TGTGCCAGCAGCCCTGGGACATCACAGGGGGAGACCCAGTACTTC	CASSPGTSQGETQYF